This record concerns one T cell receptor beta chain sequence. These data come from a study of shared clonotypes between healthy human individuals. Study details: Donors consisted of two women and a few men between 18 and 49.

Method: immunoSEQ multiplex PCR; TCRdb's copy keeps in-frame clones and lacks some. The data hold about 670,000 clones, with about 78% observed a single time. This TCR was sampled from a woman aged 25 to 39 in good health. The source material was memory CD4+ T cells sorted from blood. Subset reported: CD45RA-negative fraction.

The CDR3 DNA is TGTGCCAGCAGTGGAGGACTTGGGGGGAACACTGAAGCTTTCTTT. Its protein product is CASSGGLGGNTEAFF. The chain uses TRBV25-1 and TRBJ1-1; a possible D gene is TRBD1 (5 bases). Deletions cut 4 bases from V and 1 base from J, with 13 bases between. CDR3 size: 15 residues. Germline lookup yields CDR1 MGHDK and CDR2 SYGVNS.